Below, one T cell receptor beta chain is given with its context. Antigen: not known. V lost 3 bases and J lost 4, with 10 bases in between. CDR3 size: 14 residues. Germline V gene sequence: CDR1 KGHSH, CDR2 LQKENI. The record originates from a study of OX40 agonist ivuxolimab in advanced cancers. Study-wide context: Patients were roughly 81% male with ages roughly 23 to 85, mean about 60. Study-wide results and limits: The 0.1-3.0 mg/kg partial responders had among the lowest clonal expansion. Low normalized T-cell clonal expansion also characterized some of the nonresponders.

Some clones are missing from TCRdb's copy, which holds only in-frame ones; the method was immunoSEQ multiplex PCR. Of about 79,000 clones in the sample, 75% to 95% are singletons; the top ten hold 7.1%. At baseline, cycle 4 day 1, and cycle 7 day 1, blood was sampled. This TCR was recovered from an adult with an advanced solid tumor such as melanoma, head and neck, liver or kidney cancer. This chain connects TRBV18 to TRBJ1-3; maybe TRBD1 (6 bases). This material consisted of CD4+ or CD8+ T cells sorted from blood, taken in a trial of the OX40 agonist ivuxolimab. CDR3 nucleotides: TGTGCCAGCTCACCCGGACAGTTCGGAAACACCATATATTTT. This codes for CASSPGQFGNTIYF.